The rows below give T cell receptor beta chains drawn from one sample of a study of blood T cells in healthy people across ages. MiXCR was run by TCRdb on the 5' RACE reads, yielding one entry per CDR3 protein. The sample gives roughly 1,500,000 distinct CDR3 sequences, around 42% of which show up once; less than 8% is in the top ten. The sequencing sample was made of blood. Receptor source: a woman aged 18-29 years in good health. Both conserved end residues are part of each CDR3. D genes are given only for firm matches. Part of the rows lack a size; the others show once, few, many or a class for expanded clones.

j_call | d_call | v_call | clone_size | cdr3_nt | cdr3_aa
TRBJ1-2 | . | TRBV5-1 | . | TGCGCCAGCAGCTTGGAACAGCCTAACTATGGCTACACCTTC | CASSLEQPNYGYTF
TRBJ2-1 | . | TRBV21-1 | few | TGTGCCAGCAGCAAAGTAGCGACTAGCGGCAATGAGCAGTTCTTC | CASSKVATSGNEQFF
TRBJ2-5 | . | TRBV28 | . | TGTGCCAGCAACATTGGGGGGGGCCTCCGCGGAAGGACCCAGTACTTC | CASNIGGGLRGRTQYF
TRBJ1-2 | TRBD1 | TRBV7-2 | few | TGTGCCAGCAGCGGGCGGACAGGGAATGGCTACACCTTC | CASSGRTGNGYTF
TRBJ2-3 | . | TRBV12-3/TRBV12-4 | . | TGTGCCAGCGCGGGGGCTCTCGGAAGCACAGATACGCAGTATTTT | CASAGALGSTDTQYF
TRBJ2-1 | . | TRBV4-1 | . | TGCGCCAGCAGCTCTGGGACTGCCACCGGGACCCAGTTCTTC | CASSSGTATGTQFF
TRBJ2-7 | TRBD1 | TRBV12-3/TRBV12-4 | . | TGTGCCAGCAGACATGGGGGGACAGGGGGATCCGAGCAGTACTTC | CASRHGGTGGSEQYF
TRBJ2-2 | TRBD1 | TRBV12-3/TRBV12-4 | . | TGTGCCAGCAGTCAGGACAGGGTCCCTGGTAGGGAGCTGTTTTTT | CASSQDRVPGRELFF
TRBJ2-3 | . | TRBV5-1 | . | TGCGCCAGCACCCTAACCATCTCTGGCACAGATACGCAGTATTTT | CASTLTISGTDTQYF
TRBJ2-3 | TRBD2 | TRBV27 | . | TGTGCCAGCAGTCAGACTAGCGGGATGGCACCCGATACGCAGTATTTT | CASSQTSGMAPDTQYF
TRBJ1-1 | . | TRBV6-4 | . | TGTGCCAGCAGTCCAGACAGGACCACTGAAGCTTTCTTT | CASSPDRTTEAFF
TRBJ2-1 | TRBD2 | TRBV27 | . | TGTGCCAGCAGCCCCCTAGCGGGGCAAGAGACCCAGTTCTTC | CASSPLAGQETQFF
TRBJ2-1 | . | TRBV7-2 | few | TGTGCCAGCAGCTTAGTAGACCGACCTAGATCCAATGAGCAGTTCTTC | CASSLVDRPRSNEQFF
TRBJ1-2 | . | TRBV20-1 | . | TGCAGTGTACTCAAATGGTATGGCTACACCTTC | CSVLKWYGYTF
TRBJ2-3 | TRBD1 | TRBV12-3/TRBV12-4 | . | TGTGCCAGCAGTTTAGCGCTGGACAGGCATAGCACAGATACGCAGTATTTT | CASSLALDRHSTDTQYF
TRBJ2-1 | . | TRBV20-1 | few | TGCAGTGCGCTGCGTGGCCGCCACAATGAGCAGTTCTTC | CSALRGRHNEQFF